The 15 T cell receptor beta chains below were found in one sample sequenced in a study of cytomegalovirus exposure and HLA in healthy donors. The PCR had 60 Vbeta and 13 Jbeta primers. The repertoire was sequenced with immunoSEQ multiplex PCR; TCRdb's copy has only in-frame clones and lacks some. The data show a few hundred thousand clones, 70% to 85% seen once. Sequenced material: PBMCs. The source of these receptors is a woman aged 40-49 years in good health and CMV-seronegative.

This clone showed up just once. This chain connects TRBV9 to TRBJ1-2; TRBD1 agrees at 8 bases. The CDR3 runs to 13 residues. The trim removed 4 bases at V and 3 bases at J, leaving 2 bases unmatched. The V gene's germline CDR1 is SGDLS and CDR2 YYNGEE. CDR3 protein: CASSPTGDYGYTF. CDR3 in DNA: TGTGCCAGCAGCCCGACAGGGGACTATGGCTACACCTTC.

The chain recombines TRBV2 with TRBJ2-2; 9 bases are shared with TRBD2. The CDR3 sequence is 15 residues long. V was pared by 7 bases and J by 5 bases, with 8 bases of the junction left unmatched. Per the germline V gene, CDR1 is SNHLY and CDR2 is FYNNEI. The CDR3 DNA reads as TGTGCCAGCACGGGAGGGCTAGCGGGGACCGGGGAGCTGTTTTTT. Translated: CASTGGLAGTGELFF.

V and J are TRBV2 and TRBJ2-5; TRBD1 aligns across 9 bases. The J call could be wrong; TRBJ2-7 is a better fit for the DNA end. Per germline, CDR1 SNHLY and CDR2 FYNNEI. The CDR3 runs 15 residues. The CDR3 loop reads CASSPRQGVSYEQYF. The DNA for the CDR3 is TGTGCCAGCAGTCCTAGACAGGGGGTTTCCTACGAGCAGTACTTC.

The sample holds many counts of this clone. CDR3 coding DNA: TGTGCCAGCAGCCGCTACAGGGGAGAAAAACTGTTTTTT. Its protein product is CASSRYRGEKLFF. This sequence joins TRBV7-3 and TRBJ1-4; the match to TRBD1 covers 7 bases. Germline trimming cut 5 bases from V and 8 bases from J; bases unmatched to any gene: 5. This CDR3 comprises 13 residues. Germline CDR1 and CDR2: SGHTA and FQGTGA.

This chain connects TRBV9 to TRBJ2-3; D might be TRBD1 (6 bases). This CDR3 has 16 amino acids. CDR1 and CDR2 from the germline V gene are SGDLS and YYNGEE. V was cut by 3 bases and J by 2 bases, with 16 bases left in between. CDR3 sequence (DNA): TGTGCCAGCAGCGCTCCGACAGGTCGGCACACAGATACGCAGTATTTT. Translation: CASSAPTGRHTDTQYF. Full variable domain (rest looked up from reference TRBV9 and TRBJ2-3): DSGVTQTPKHLITATGQRVTLRCSPRSGDLSVYWYQQSLDQGLQFLIQYYNGEERAKGNILERFSAQQFPDLHSELNLSSLELGDSALYFCASSAPTGRHTDTQYFGPGTRLTVL.

This clone was seen a single time. The rearrangement uses TRBV6-1 and TRBJ1-5; perhaps TRBD1 as D (5 bases). The germline V and J ends were trimmed by 2 bases and 3 bases, with 8 bases remaining between them. This CDR3 contains 14 residues. The germline gives CDR1 MNHNS, CDR2 SASEGT. CDR3 sequence reads: CASSEQGTNQPQHF. For the CDR3, the DNA is TGTGCCAGCAGTGAACAGGGAACCAATCAGCCCCAGCATTTT.

The V call is TRBV14, the J call TRBJ2-7, with 11 nucleotides matching TRBD1. CDR1 is SGHDN and CDR2 is FVKESK in the germline V gene. This CDR3 comprises 15 residues. J gave up 4 bases and V 6 bases, and 8 bases lay outside the gene matches. In DNA form, the CDR3 reads TGTGCCAGCAGTACCGGGACAGGGGGTATTTACGAGCAGTACTTC. This translates into CASSTGTGGIYEQYF.

The J gene is TRBJ1-4, the V gene TRBV19, with D perhaps TRBD1 (5 bases). Germline lookup yields CDR1 LNHDA and CDR2 SQIVND (reference sequence). There are 16 residues in the CDR3. V lost 7 bases and J 10 bases, leaving 25 bases between the germline ends. DNA for the CDR3: TGTGCCAGTACCACGACGGGAGGACCTCGGGGCGGAAAACTGTTTTTT. This translates into CASTTTGGPRGGKLFF.

This chain connects TRBV9 to TRBJ2-2; D might be TRBD1 (5 bases). Trimming removed 1 base from V and 5 bases from J, with 12 bases in between. CDR1 is SGDLS, CDR2 YYNGEE, per germline. This CDR3 spans 15 amino acids. CDR3 nucleotide sequence: TGTGCCAGCAGCGTAATGTCAGGGTGGACCGGGGAGCTGTTTTTT. Translation gives CASSVMSGWTGELFF.

The chain combines TRBV6-5 with TRBJ2-7, with a tentative D call TRBD1 (6 bases). Germline loops: CDR1 MNHEY, CDR2 SVGAGI. Trimming stripped 5 bases from V and 0 bases from J, with 14 bases between. The length of the CDR3 is 15 residues. This CDR3 reads CASSPIPDSSYEQYF. The CDR3 DNA reads as TGTGCCAGCAGTCCTATTCCGGACAGCTCCTACGAGCAGTACTTC.

The V call is TRBV13, the J call TRBJ1-1; TRBD1 aligns across 9 bases. After removal of 4 bases from V and 11 bases from J, the junction contained 8 bases not matched to a gene. The CDR3 covers 13 residues. CDR1 PRHDT and CDR2 FYEKMQ come from the germline V gene (reference sequence). CDR3 DNA: TGTGCCAGCAGCTCCCACAGGGGGCAGAAGGCTTTCTTT. Encoded protein: CASSSHRGQKAFF.

V and J are TRBV5-1 and TRBJ1-1, with 7 bases identical to TRBD1. CDR1 is SGHRS, CDR2 YFSETQ, per germline. The V gene end was trimmed by 3 bases and the J gene end by 1 base; junction bases not matched to a gene: 6. The CDR3 runs 15 residues. CDR3: CASSSDRAGNTEAFF. The CDR3 DNA sequence: TGCGCCAGCAGCTCAGACAGGGCTGGGAACACTGAAGCTTTCTTT.

The chain is built from TRBV2 and TRBJ1-4, with D unclear. From germline, CDR1 is SNHLY and CDR2 FYNNEI. The germline V and J ends were trimmed by 5 bases and 8 bases, with 6 bases remaining between them. The CDR3 loop spans 11 amino acids. The DNA of the CDR3 is TGTGCCAGCAGTTTTATGGAAAAACTGTTTTTT. Translated: CASSFMEKLFF. The variable domain in full, with the rest retrieved from reference TRBV2 and TRBJ1-4, is EPEVTQTPSHQVTQMGQEVILRCVPISNHLYFYWYRQILGQKVEFLVSFYNNEISEKSEIFDDQFSVERPDGSNFTLKIRSTKLEDSAMYFCASSFMEKLFFGSGTQLSVL.

Only a few counts were recorded for this clone. The chain recombines TRBV5-6 with TRBJ1-3, with a possible D match to TRBD1 (6 bases). The CDR3 is 15 residues long. The V gene's germline CDR1 is SGHDT and CDR2 YYEEEE. The ends were cut back, 6 bases at V and 4 bases at J, with 17 bases in the middle. The CDR3 loop reads CASTLSWGQGNTIYF. DNA for the CDR3: TGTGCCAGCACCTTAAGTTGGGGGCAAGGAAACACCATATATTTT. Supplemented by reference TRBV5-6 and TRBJ1-3, the full variable domain reads DAGVTQSPTHLIKTRGQQVTLRCSPKSGHDTVSWYQQALGQGPQFIFQYYEEEERQRGNFPDRFSGHQFPNYSSELNVNALLLGDSALYLCASTLSWGQGNTIYFGEGSWLTVV.

The chain carries TRBV7-9 and TRBJ1-2, with TRBD1 matching over 8 bases. The J segment lost 3 bases and the V segment lost 4 bases, leaving 7 bases of the junction unmatched. The CDR3 runs to 15 residues. In germline, CDR1 is SEHNR, CDR2 FQNEAQ (reference sequence). CDR3 nucleotides: TGTGCCAGCAGCTCCGGGACAGGACTCTACTATGGCTACACCTTC. Its translation: CASSSGTGLYYGYTF.